The entry that follows covers one T cell receptor beta chain sequence. The data derive from a study of fetal regulatory T cell absence and autoimmunity. Study in general: Exocrine pancreas autoimmunity occurred in IPEX patients lacking clinical diabetes.

Germline CDR1 SGHAT, CDR2 FQNNGV. The V gene end was trimmed by 0 bases and the J gene end by 5 bases; junction bases not matched to a gene: 12. The CDR3 consists of 17 residues. The table came from immunoSEQ multiplex PCR; TCRdb's copy has only in-frame clones and leaves some out. The data show some 44,000 clones, with about four fifths seen just once and 0.41% held by the top ten. V is TRBV11-2 and J is TRBJ2-7; 8 positions match TRBD1. The source of this sequence is a newborn boy with IPEX syndrome. Sequenced: cord blood. DNA for the CDR3: TGTGCCAGCAGCTTAGAGGGCCGGGGTCAGGGGGCCCACGAGCAGTACTTC. It codes for CASSLEGRGQGAHEQYF.